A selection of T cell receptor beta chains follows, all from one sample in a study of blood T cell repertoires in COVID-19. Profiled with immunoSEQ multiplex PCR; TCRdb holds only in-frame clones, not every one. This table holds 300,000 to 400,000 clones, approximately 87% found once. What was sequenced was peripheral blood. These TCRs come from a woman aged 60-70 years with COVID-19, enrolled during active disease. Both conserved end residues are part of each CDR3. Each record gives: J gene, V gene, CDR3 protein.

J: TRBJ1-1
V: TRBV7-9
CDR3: CASSFGDFEAFF

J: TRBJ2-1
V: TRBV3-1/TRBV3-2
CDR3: CASSNGLGRVNEQFF

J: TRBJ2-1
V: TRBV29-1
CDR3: CSASRDYNEQFF

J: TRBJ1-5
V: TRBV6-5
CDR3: CASSYGRSQPQHF

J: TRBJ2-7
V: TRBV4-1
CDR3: CASSQEVGGSYEQYF

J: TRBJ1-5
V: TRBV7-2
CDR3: CASSPQTGNQPQHF

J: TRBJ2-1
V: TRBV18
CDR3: CASSPYFYNEQFF

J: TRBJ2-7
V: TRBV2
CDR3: CASSENRGEQYF

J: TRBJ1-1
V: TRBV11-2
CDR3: CASSPGHPTEAFF

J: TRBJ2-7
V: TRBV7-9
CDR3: CARRPRVETYEQYF

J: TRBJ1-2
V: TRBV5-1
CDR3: CASSLGQGHYGYTF

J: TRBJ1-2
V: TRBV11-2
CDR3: CASSLVRDRSYGYTF

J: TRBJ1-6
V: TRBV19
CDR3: CASQPRDRDNSPLHF

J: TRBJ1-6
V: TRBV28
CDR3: CASSSSQGSFSPLHF

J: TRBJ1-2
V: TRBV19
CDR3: CASSRRLGANGYTF

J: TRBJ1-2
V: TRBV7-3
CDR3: CASSLSHTTNYGYTF

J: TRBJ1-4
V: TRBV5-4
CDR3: CASSLDRLNEKLFF

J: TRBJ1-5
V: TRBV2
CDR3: CASSLGQLNQPQHF

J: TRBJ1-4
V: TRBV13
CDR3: CASSVGTDYSATNEKLFF

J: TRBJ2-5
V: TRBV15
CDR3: CATSRDPAETQYF